This is a list of T cell receptor beta chains from one sample in a study of blood T cell repertoires in COVID-19. Some clones are missing from TCRdb's copy, which holds only in-frame ones; the method was immunoSEQ multiplex PCR. This table holds 300,000 or so clones, roughly nine tenths found once. Sequenced material: peripheral blood. The receptors here all came from a man aged 18 to 29 who had recovered from COVID-19. Both conserved end residues are part of each CDR3. D genes are given only for firm matches. Where a row states a size, it is once, few, many or the class of an expanded clone; other rows omit it.

>NA|TRBV12-3/TRBV12-4|few|TRBJ1-2
CASSKDRIDGYTF
TGTGCCAGCAGTAAGGACAGAATCGATGGCTACACCTTC
>NA|TRBV4-2|few|TRBJ1-5
CASSQSAREVGQPQHF
TGTGCCAGCAGCCAATCGGCCAGGGAAGTAGGTCAGCCCCAGCATTTT
>NA|TRBV6-5|NA|TRBJ2-3
CASSYSGAGSTDTQYF
TGTGCCAGCAGTTACTCAGGGGCGGGAAGCACAGATACGCAGTATTTT
>NA|TRBV6-5|NA|TRBJ1-1
CASSRRSLNTEAFF
TGTGCCAGCAGCCGTCGTTCCTTGAACACTGAAGCTTTCTTT
>TRBD1|TRBV28|once|TRBJ2-7
CASSNVRDRPYEQYF
TGTGCCAGCAGCAACGTTAGGGACAGGCCCTACGAGCAGTACTTC
>TRBD1|TRBV4-1|once|TRBJ1-2
CASSQATQGAHYGYTF
TGCGCCAGCAGCCAAGCAACACAGGGGGCCCACTATGGCTACACCTTC
>NA|TRBV4-1|NA|TRBJ2-7
CASSHPREQEQYF
TGCGCCAGCAGCCATCCCCGGGAACAAGAGCAGTACTTC
>NA|TRBV5-1|NA|TRBJ2-1
CASGLYRVGDEQFF
TGCGCCAGTGGACTGTACCGAGTCGGAGATGAGCAGTTCTTC
>NA|TRBV9|NA|TRBJ2-7
CASSVEGTPGYEQYF
TGTGCCAGCAGCGTAGAGGGCACCCCGGGGTACGAGCAGTACTTC
>TRBD2|TRBV9|NA|TRBJ2-3
CASSVRSGGDHGTDTQYF
TGTGCCAGCAGCGTGCGGAGCGGGGGGGACCACGGCACAGATACGCAGTATTTT
>TRBD2|TRBV5-1|NA|TRBJ2-3
CASSFSGGADTQYF
TGCGCCAGCAGCTTTAGCGGGGGGGCAGATACGCAGTATTTT
>TRBD2|TRBV9|NA|TRBJ2-7
CASSVGGGPNEQYF
TGTGCCAGCAGCGTAGGGGGGGGACCTAACGAGCAGTACTTC
>NA|TRBV7-2|few|TRBJ1-1
CASSFTGMNTEAFF
TGTGCCAGCAGCTTTACAGGGATGAACACTGAAGCTTTCTTT
>NA|TRBV5-1|NA|TRBJ2-5
CASSASQGDWETQYF
TGCGCCAGCAGCGCCTCTCAGGGGGACTGGGAGACCCAGTACTTC
>TRBD1|TRBV5-4|NA|TRBJ2-5
CASSTKDRAGTQYF
TGTGCCAGCAGCACAAAGGACAGGGCCGGGACCCAGTACTTC
>TRBD1|TRBV7-6|NA|TRBJ2-4
CASSFQGDIQYF
TGTGCCAGCAGCTTCCAGGGGGACATTCAGTACTTC
>TRBD2|TRBV2|NA|TRBJ2-3
CASGTGLADLTDTQYF
TGTGCCAGCGGCACGGGACTAGCGGACCTCACAGATACGCAGTATTTT
>TRBD1|TRBV5-4|NA|TRBJ1-6
CASSSGTGDSPLHF
TGTGCCAGCAGCTCCGGGACAGGGGATTCACCCCTCCACTTT
>TRBD2|TRBV3-1/TRBV3-2|NA|TRBJ2-5
CASSQGKTSGQETQYF
TGTGCCAGCAGCCAGGGCAAGACTAGCGGCCAAGAGACCCAGTACTTC
>NA|TRBV4-2|NA|TRBJ1-1
CASSQDNGNTEAFF
TGTGCCAGCAGCCAAGATAACGGGAACACTGAAGCTTTCTTT
>NA|TRBV28|NA|TRBJ1-2
CASSIQGNYGYTF
TGTGCCAGCAGTATTCAGGGTAACTATGGCTACACCTTC
>NA|TRBV19|NA|TRBJ1-1
CASSIAIQGTEAFF
TGTGCCAGTAGTATTGCCATACAGGGCACTGAAGCTTTCTTT
>NA|TRBV11-2|NA|TRBJ2-1
CASSLGAQSSYNEQFF
TGTGCCAGCAGCTTAGGGGCACAAAGCTCCTACAATGAGCAGTTCTTC
>TRBD2|TRBV25-1|NA|TRBJ2-7
CASSELAGEAVVQYF
TGTGCCAGCAGTGAGCTAGCGGGGGAGGCTGTGGTGCAGTACTTC
>NA|TRBV5-4|NA|TRBJ2-1
CASSSARSYYNEQFF
TGTGCCAGCAGCTCCGCCCGCTCCTACTACAATGAGCAGTTCTTC
>NA|TRBV7-6|NA|TRBJ2-1
CASGYSDEQFF
TGTGCCAGCGGCTATAGCGATGAGCAGTTCTTC
>NA|TRBV7-9|NA|TRBJ2-3
CASGAWTSTDTQYF
TGTGCCAGCGGTGCTTGGACTAGCACAGATACGCAGTATTTT
>NA|TRBV7-8|NA|TRBJ1-6
CASSLAGGNSPLHF
TGTGCCAGCAGCTTAGCGGGGGGTAATTCACCCCTCCACTTT
>TRBD2|TRBV18|once|TRBJ2-3
CASSPRSLAGFTDTQYF
TGTGCCAGCTCACCACGCAGCCTAGCGGGTTTCACAGATACGCAGTATTTT
>TRBD2|TRBV19|once|TRBJ2-7
CASSIRAGTSGGAAYEQYF
TGTGCCAGTAGTATTCGAGCCGGGACTAGCGGGGGGGCCGCCTACGAGCAGTACTTC
>NA|TRBV9|NA|TRBJ1-1
CASSARTDMNTEAFF
TGTGCCAGCAGCGCCCGGACAGATATGAACACTGAAGCTTTCTTT
>TRBD1|TRBV6-6|NA|TRBJ2-2
CASSPTGGVSYTGELFF
TGTGCCAGCAGTCCCACAGGGGGCGTTTCGTACACCGGGGAGCTGTTTTTT
>NA|TRBV9|NA|TRBJ2-1
CASSGLAREQFF
TGTGCCAGCAGCGGACTGGCTCGGGAGCAGTTCTTC
>TRBD1|TRBV27|once|TRBJ1-5
CASKPQGTGQPQHF
TGTGCCAGCAAACCACAGGGGACGGGGCAGCCCCAGCATTTT
>NA|TRBV7-9|NA|TRBJ2-5
CASSLLTETQYF
TGTGCCAGCAGCTTACTAACAGAGACCCAGTACTTC